This T cell receptor (beta chain) was found in a study of CD8 T cells in ankylosing spondylitis. As regards this clonotype: Its antigen is unidentified.

Regarding the study as a whole: Disease-linked clones bore a CD8+ phenotype and were relatively rare in peripheral blood.

Quantitative 5'-RACE with molecular barcodes produced the TCR beta libraries. TCRdb used MiXCR to reprocess the 5' RACE reads, holding one entry per CDR3 protein. The table lists approximately 350,000 distinct CDR3 sequences, under 15% of them singletons. Trimming took off 1 base at V and 5 bases at J, with 14 bases between the two ends. The CDR3 is made up of 15 amino acids. Germline V lookup: CDR1 LGHDT, CDR2 YNNKEL (reference sequence). The clonotype was recovered from a male donor with ankylosing spondylitis or in good health (not recorded which). Sample: blood, either unsorted or a sorted T cell fraction (not recorded which). The genes are TRBV3-1 and TRBJ2-5; D is unclear. The chain's CDR3 is CASSQGTLARETQYF. In DNA, the CDR3 is TGTGCCAGCAGCCAAGGGACCCTGGCCCGGGAGACCCAGTACTTC.